This T cell receptor beta chain appears in the sequencing data of a study of OX40 agonist ivuxolimab in advanced cancers. As for the study more broadly: The costimulatory receptor OX40 (CD134) was targeted by ivuxolimab, a fully human IgG2 agonistic monoclonal antibody. Intravenous ivuxolimab was administered to patients every 2 weeks at six dose levels: 0.01, 0.1, 0.3, 1.5, 3 and 10 mg/kg. Among the roughly 52 dose-escalation patients, around 19 had hepatocellular carcinoma, approximately 15 melanoma, 9 renal cell carcinoma and 9 head and neck cancer. The dose-escalation cohort was 82.7% male with a mean age of roughly 62 years, ranging from about 20 to 80. Prior anti-PD-1, anti-PD-L1 or anti-CTLA-4 therapy was permitted, and checkpoint inhibitors had been received by about 36% of dose-escalation patients. Partial responses were achieved by three dose-escalation patients, of whom one had hepatocellular carcinoma and two had cutaneous melanoma. The point of sequencing TCRbeta in the periphery was to test whether ivuxolimab changed TCR sequence diversity and drove clonal T-cell expansion. The paper reports the monotherapy dose-escalation portion (N of about 54 patients) of the phase I ivuxolimab trial. What the study reported, not specific to this receptor: The antigen specificity of the clonally expanded peripheral T cells was not determined. At doses of 0.1 to 3.0 mg/kg, clonal expansion of both CD4+ and CD8+ T cells in blood was seen between baseline and week 6. On average, CD8+ T cells showed more expanded clones than CD4+ T cells after ivuxolimab. In partial responders in the 0.1-3.0 mg/kg groups, normalized peripheral clonal expansion was found to be among the lowest, especially among CD8+ T cells. Low levels of normalized T-cell clonal expansion were also seen in some nonresponding patients.

Clipping removes 2 bases from V and 4 bases from J, with 4 as the unmatched junction base count. CDR1 and CDR2, per the germline V gene, are MNHNS and SASEGT. From cysteine to phenylalanine, the CDR3 is 14 amino acids long. Kept here is only the CDR3 DNA, which spans 42 bases and is read in frame from base 1. Patients with autoimmune disease history or receiving systemic immunosuppression were excluded from the trial. Peripheral blood for TCR sequencing was collected from all dose cohorts at baseline, on cycle 4 day 1, and on cycle 7 day 1. The samples were drawn from a first-in-human, open-label, multicenter phase I dose-escalation trial of ivuxolimab. Adults with locally advanced or metastatic melanoma, renal cell carcinoma, hepatocellular carcinoma or head and neck squamous cell carcinoma were enrolled in the trial. Before TCR sequencing, CD4+ T cells and CD8+ T cells were sorted from peripheral blood as separate populations.

To sequence the TCRbeta CDR3 region, genomic DNA was isolated from the sorted cells. The immunoSEQ Assay was used to sequence the TCRbeta CDR3 regions. Imported from immuneACCESS, the table was reduced by TCRdb to in-frame sequences with V and J called. These copies leave out some clones; in studies compared against another copy, an unresolved V gene accounts for under half, and the cause of the remainder is not known. The table for this sample lists tens of thousands of clones; 80% to 95% of them were counted only once. Nearly 60% of the sample is taken by the ten largest. In the case of this clone: What this receptor recognizes is not known. No qualities accompany the bases; no much larger clone lies one base away.

The sequence was obtained from an adult with an advanced solid tumor such as melanoma, head and neck, liver or kidney cancer. The chain is made from TRBV6-1 and TRBJ1-1; 7 nucleotides in the junction match TRBD1. This material consisted of CD4+ or CD8+ T cells sorted from blood, taken in a trial of the OX40 agonist ivuxolimab. The DNA sequence is given as TGTGCCAGCAGTGAATGGGCAGGGGGCACTGAAGCTTTCTTT. It translates to CASSEWAGGTEAFF.